This T cell receptor (beta chain) was identified in a study of T-cell reconstitution after alpha-beta-depleted transplantation in children. Library preparation (for TCRbeta) was performed with unique molecular identifiers. TCRdb fed the PCR reads into MiXCR, producing one record per CDR3 protein. The profile shows roughly 400,000 distinct CDR3 sequences, 43% of them singletons. Study-level findings and limits: The study traced high day-60 TCRbeta diversity in some patients to surviving recipient T cells and thymic progenitors.

With respect to this clonotype: Its target is not known.

Germline lookup yields CDR1 SGHRS and CDR2 YFSETQ. V was clipped by 5 bases and J by 5 bases, with 14 bases between them. The CDR3 runs 14 residues. The V gene is TRBV5-1, the J gene TRBJ2-1, with D possibly matching TRBD2 (5 bases). This clonotype was obtained from a girl aged 2-10 years with aplastic anemia, due to receive a stem cell transplant. The starting material was PBMCs, obtained before TCRalphabeta/CD19-depleted stem cell transplant. The CDR3 coding sequence is TGCGCCAGCAGGGAGACCGCGGGTAACAATGAGCAGTTCTTC. Translation: CASRETAGNNEQFF.